This T cell receptor (beta chain) was retrieved from a study of cytomegalovirus exposure and HLA in healthy donors. Looking at the study overall: The 90 to 150 validation repertoires, a later analysis reported, used the same platform as the 550 to 700 repertoires from the first cohort. Study-wide results and caveats: Most TCR sequences showed up rarely, but some public TCRs showed up in many donors. A later analysis found first-cohort TCR clusters tended to co-occur in the 100 to 150 validation repertoires.

Comments on this clone: The antigen is unknown.

It was the approximately 120-subject validation cohort, separate from the roughly 700-subject first cohort, to which the donors belonged. The protocol was immunoSEQ multiplex PCR, while the TCRdb copy is restricted to in-frame clones and leaves out a portion. The top ten hold around an eighth of the sample, which has nearly 200,000 clones, roughly 82% seen once. The germline V gene encodes CDR1 SGHTA and CDR2 FQGTGA. The CDR3 is 17 amino acids. V gave up 5 bases and J gave up 8 bases; unmatched junction bases: 16. The specimen was PBMCs. This clonotype was obtained from a woman in her twenties or thirties in good health and CMV-seropositive. This chain connects TRBV7-3 to TRBJ2-1, with 9 bases that match TRBD2. DNA of the CDR3: TGTGCCAGCAGCAGTACCGATAGCGGGAGCATTAGGGATGAGCAGTTCTTC. It yields the protein CASSSTDSGSIRDEQFF.